This entry concerns a single T cell receptor beta chain. The data originate from a study of OX40 agonist ivuxolimab in advanced cancers. Cycle 7 day 1, cycle 4 day 1, and baseline were the timepoints at which blood was sampled. Germline V lookup: CDR1 LNHDA, CDR2 SQIVND (reference sequence). The CDR3 sequence is 15 residues long. V lost 5 bases to trimming and J lost 4 bases, with 17 bases between them. Assay used: immunoSEQ multiplex PCR; TCRdb lists only in-frame clones, some missing. The profile shows more than 50,000 clones, around 85% of them singletons. The chain couples TRBV19 to TRBJ1-1; the D gene is possibly TRBD1 (6 bases). The starting material was CD4+ or CD8+ T cells sorted from blood, obtained in a trial of the OX40 agonist ivuxolimab. This clonotype was obtained from an adult with an advanced solid tumor such as melanoma, head and neck, liver or kidney cancer. CDR3 in amino acids: CASSPQREGGTEAFF. The CDR3 DNA reads as TGTGCCAGTAGTCCTCAGCGCGAAGGGGGCACTGAAGCTTTCTTT.